The subject of this entry is one T cell receptor beta chain. Repertoires were generated with immunoSEQ multiplex PCR, while TCRdb's copy carries only in-frame clones and drops some. Among more than 250,000 clones listed, 85% to 90% were seen once. The CDR3 runs 12 residues. Germline V CDR1 and CDR2: SNHLY, FYNNEI. Trimming shortened V by 4 bases and J by 8 bases, and 6 bases separated the two germline ends. The sample comes from a study of blood T cell repertoires in COVID-19. The chain carries TRBV2 and TRBJ1-6; no definite D call. The sample taken for sequencing was PBMCs or T cells enriched from blood (not recorded which). The clonotype was recovered from a woman under 30 who had recovered from COVID-19. CDR3 sequence (DNA): TGTGCCAGCAGTGTCGGGGATTCACCCCTCCACTTT. Protein sequence: CASSVGDSPLHF.